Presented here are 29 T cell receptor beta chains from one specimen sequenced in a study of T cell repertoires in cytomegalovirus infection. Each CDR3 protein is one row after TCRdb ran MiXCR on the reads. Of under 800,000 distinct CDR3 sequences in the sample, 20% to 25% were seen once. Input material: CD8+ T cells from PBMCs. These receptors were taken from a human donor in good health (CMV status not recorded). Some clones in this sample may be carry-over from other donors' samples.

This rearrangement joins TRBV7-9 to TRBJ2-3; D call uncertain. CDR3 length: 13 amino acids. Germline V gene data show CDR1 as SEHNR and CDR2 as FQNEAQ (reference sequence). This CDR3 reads CASRSAKVDTQYF. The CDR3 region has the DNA TGTGCTTCGCGCTCAGCTAAGGTGGATACGCAGTATTTT.

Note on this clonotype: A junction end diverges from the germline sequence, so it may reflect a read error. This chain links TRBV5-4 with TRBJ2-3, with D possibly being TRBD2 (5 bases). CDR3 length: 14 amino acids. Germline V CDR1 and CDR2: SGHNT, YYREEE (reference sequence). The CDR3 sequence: CASSLRESTDMQYF. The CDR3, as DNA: TGTGCCAGCAGCTTAAGGGAGAGCACAGATATGCAGTATTTT.

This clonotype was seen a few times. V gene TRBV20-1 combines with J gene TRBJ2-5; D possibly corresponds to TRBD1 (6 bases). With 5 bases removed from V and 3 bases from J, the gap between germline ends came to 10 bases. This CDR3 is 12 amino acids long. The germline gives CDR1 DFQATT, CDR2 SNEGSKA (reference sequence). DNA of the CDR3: TGCAGTGCTGTTCGGACAGAAGAGACCCAGTACTTC. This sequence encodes CSAVRTEETQYF.

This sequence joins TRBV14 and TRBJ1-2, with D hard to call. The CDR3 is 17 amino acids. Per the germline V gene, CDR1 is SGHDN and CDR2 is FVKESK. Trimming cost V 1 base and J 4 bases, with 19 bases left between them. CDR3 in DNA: TGTGCCAGCAGCCAAGGTTCGACGGCGGGCCTCCTCTATGGCTACACCTTC. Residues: CASSQGSTAGLLYGYTF.

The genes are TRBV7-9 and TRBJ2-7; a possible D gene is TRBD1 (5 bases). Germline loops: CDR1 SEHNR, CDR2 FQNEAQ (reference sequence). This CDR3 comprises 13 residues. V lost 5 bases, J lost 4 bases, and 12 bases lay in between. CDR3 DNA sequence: TGTGCCAGCAGCCCAAGTCCAGGGTACGAGCAGTACTTC. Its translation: CASSPSPGYEQYF.

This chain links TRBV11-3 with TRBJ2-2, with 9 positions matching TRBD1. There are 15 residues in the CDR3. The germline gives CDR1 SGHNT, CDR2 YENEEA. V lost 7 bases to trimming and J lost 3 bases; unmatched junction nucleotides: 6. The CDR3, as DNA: TGTGCCAGCATCCAACAGGGGGCTGACACCGGGGAGCTGTTTTTT. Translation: CASIQQGADTGELFF.

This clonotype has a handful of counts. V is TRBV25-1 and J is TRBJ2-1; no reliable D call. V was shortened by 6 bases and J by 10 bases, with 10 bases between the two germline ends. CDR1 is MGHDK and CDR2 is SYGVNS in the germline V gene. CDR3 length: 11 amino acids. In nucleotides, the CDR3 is TGTGCCAGCAGCCCGGCCAAGGAGCAGTTCTTC. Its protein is CASSPAKEQFF.

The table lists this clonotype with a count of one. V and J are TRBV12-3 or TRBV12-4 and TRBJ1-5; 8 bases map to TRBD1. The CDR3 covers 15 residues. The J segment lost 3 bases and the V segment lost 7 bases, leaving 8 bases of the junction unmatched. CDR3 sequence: CASILGRGPNQPQHF. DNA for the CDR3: TGTGCCAGCATCTTGGGCAGGGGGCCCAATCAGCCCCAGCATTTT.

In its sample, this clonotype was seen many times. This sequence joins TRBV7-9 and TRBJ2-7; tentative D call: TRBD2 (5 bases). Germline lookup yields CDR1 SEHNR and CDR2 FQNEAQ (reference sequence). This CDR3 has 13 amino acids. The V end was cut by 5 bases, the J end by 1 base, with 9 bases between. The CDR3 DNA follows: TGTGCCAGCAGCCCTCCGGGATCCTACGAGCAGTACGTC. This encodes CASSPPGSYEQYV.

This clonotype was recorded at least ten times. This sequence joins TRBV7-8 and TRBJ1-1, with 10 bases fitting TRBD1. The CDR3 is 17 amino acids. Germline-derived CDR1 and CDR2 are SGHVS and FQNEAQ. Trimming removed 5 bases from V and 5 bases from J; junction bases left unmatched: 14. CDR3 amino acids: CASSPQGGTGANTEAFF. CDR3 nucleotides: TGTGCCAGCAGCCCCCAGGGAGGGACAGGGGCGAATACTGAAGCTTTCTTT. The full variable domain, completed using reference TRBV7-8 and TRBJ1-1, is GAGVSQSPRYKVAKRGQDVALRCDPISGHVSLFWYQQALGQGPEFLTYFQNEAQLDKSGLPSDRFFAERPEGSVSTLKIQRTQQEDSAVYLCASSPQGGTGANTEAFFGQGTRLTVV.

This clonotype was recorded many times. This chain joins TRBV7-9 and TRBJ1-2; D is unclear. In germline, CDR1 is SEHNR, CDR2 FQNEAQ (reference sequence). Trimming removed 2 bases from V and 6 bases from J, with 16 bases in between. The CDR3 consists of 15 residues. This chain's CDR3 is CASSLKNGSAHGYTF. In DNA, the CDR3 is TGTGCCAGCAGCTTAAAAAATGGCTCGGCGCATGGCTACACCTTC.

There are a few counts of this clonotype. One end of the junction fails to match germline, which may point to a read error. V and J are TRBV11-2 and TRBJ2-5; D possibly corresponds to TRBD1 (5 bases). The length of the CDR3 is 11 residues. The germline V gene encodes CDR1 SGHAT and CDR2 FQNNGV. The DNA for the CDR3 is TGTGCCAGCAGCAGGAATCAAGGGCAGGGCTTC. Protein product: CASSRNQGQGF.

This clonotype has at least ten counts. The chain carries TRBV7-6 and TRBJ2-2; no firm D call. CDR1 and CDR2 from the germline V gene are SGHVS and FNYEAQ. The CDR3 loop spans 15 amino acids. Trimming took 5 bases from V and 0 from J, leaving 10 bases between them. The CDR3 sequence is CASSHDTANTGELFF. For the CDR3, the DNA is TGTGCCAGCAGCCACGACACCGCGAACACCGGGGAGCTGTTTTTT.

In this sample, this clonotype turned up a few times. The CDR3 spells CASSFSGATGELFF. CDR3 in DNA: TGTGCCAGCAGTTTCTCAGGGGCTACCGGGGAGCTGTTTTTT. The rearrangement uses TRBV28 and TRBJ2-2; tentatively, D is TRBD1 (6 bases). In germline, CDR1 is MDHEN, CDR2 SYDVKM. V gave up 3 bases and J gave up 5 bases, with 10 bases separating them. This CDR3 spans 14 amino acids. Full variable domain (outside the CDR3, taken from reference TRBV28 and TRBJ2-2): DVKVTQSSRYLVKRTGEKVFLECVQDMDHENMFWYRQDPGLGLRLIYFSYDVKMKEKGDIPEGYSVSREKKERFSLILESASTNQTSMYLCASSFSGATGELFFGEGSRLTVL.

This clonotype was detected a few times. CDR3 sequence (DNA): TGTGCCAGCAGTTTTTATACCGGGACAGCCATGAACACTGAAGCTTTCTTT. It specifies CASSFYTGTAMNTEAFF. The chain has TRBV6-5 and TRBJ1-1; TRBD1 agrees at 7 bases. This CDR3 spans 17 amino acids. The J segment lost 0 bases and the V segment lost 4 bases, leaving 11 bases of the junction unmatched. Germline CDR1 is MNHEY and CDR2 is SVGAGI.

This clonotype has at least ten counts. CDR3 nucleotide sequence: TGTGCCAGCAGCCCCGTTTCCAGCGGTCTCAGGGAGCAGTACGTC. This codes for CASSPVSSGLREQYV. The chain recombines TRBV28 with TRBJ2-7; D is possibly TRBD2 (5 bases). V was cut by 6 bases and J by 7 bases, with 22 bases left in between. The V gene's germline CDR1 is MDHEN and CDR2 SYDVKM. CDR3 length: 15 amino acids.

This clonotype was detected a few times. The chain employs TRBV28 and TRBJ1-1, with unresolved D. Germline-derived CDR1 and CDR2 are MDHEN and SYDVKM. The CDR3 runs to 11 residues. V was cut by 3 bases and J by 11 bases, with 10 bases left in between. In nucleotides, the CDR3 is TGTGCCAGCAGTTTTTTGGGTTTGGCTTTCTTT. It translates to CASSFLGLAFF.

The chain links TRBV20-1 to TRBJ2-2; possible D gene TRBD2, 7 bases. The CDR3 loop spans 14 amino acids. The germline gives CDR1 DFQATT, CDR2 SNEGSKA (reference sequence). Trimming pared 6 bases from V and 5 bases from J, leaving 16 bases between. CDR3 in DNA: TGCAGTGCCTTGAGGGGGGGGCGAACCGGGGAGCTGTTTTTT. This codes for CSALRGGRTGELFF.

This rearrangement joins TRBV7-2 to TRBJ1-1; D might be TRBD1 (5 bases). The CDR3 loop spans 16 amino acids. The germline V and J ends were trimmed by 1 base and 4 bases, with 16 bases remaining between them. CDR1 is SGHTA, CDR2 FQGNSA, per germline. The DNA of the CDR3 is TGTGCCAGCAGCTTAGTGGGGTTGGGGCGTAGCACTGAAGCTTTCTTT. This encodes CASSLVGLGRSTEAFF. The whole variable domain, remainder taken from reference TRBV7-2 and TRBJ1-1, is GAGVSQSPSNKVTEKGKDVELRCDPISGHTALYWYRQSLGQGLEFLIYFQGNSAPDKSGLPSDRFSAERTGGSVSTLTIQRTQQEDSAVYLCASSLVGLGRSTEAFFGQGTRLTVV.

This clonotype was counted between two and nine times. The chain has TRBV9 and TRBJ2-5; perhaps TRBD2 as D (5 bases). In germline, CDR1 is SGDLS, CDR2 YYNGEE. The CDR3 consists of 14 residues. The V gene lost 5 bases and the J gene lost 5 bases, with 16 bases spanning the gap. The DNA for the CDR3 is TGTGCCAGCAGTCTACTAGGGCCTGCGGAGACCCAGTACTTC. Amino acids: CASSLLGPAETQYF.

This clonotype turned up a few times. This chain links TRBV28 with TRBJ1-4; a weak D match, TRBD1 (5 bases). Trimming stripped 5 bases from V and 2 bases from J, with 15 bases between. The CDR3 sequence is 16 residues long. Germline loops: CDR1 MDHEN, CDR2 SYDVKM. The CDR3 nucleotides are TGTGCCAGCAGTCTAGGGGCGAGGTGGACTAATGAAAAACTGTTTTTT. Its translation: CASSLGARWTNEKLFF.

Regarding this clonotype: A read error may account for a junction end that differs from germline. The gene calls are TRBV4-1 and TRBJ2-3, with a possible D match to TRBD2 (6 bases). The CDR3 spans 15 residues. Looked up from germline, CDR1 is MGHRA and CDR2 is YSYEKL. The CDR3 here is CASSLKTGESDTQYF. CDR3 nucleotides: TGTGCCAGCAGCCTCAAGACGGGGGAGAGCGATACGCAGTATTTT.

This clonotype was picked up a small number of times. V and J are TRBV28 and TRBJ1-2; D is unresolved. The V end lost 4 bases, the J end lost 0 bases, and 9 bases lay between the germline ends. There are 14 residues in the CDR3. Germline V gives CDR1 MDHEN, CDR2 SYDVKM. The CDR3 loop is CASSSLKANYGYTF. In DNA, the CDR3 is TGTGCCAGCAGTTCCCTGAAAGCTAACTATGGCTACACCTTC.

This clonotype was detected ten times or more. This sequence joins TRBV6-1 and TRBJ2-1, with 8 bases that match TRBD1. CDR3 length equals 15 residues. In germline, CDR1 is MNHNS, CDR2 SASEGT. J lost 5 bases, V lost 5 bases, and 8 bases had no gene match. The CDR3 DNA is TGTGCCAGCAGTCCCGACTCGGACAGGGACAATGAGCAGTTCTTC. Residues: CASSPDSDRDNEQFF.

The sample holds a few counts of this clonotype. The CDR3 protein is CSVTRTDGYTF. Here the CDR3 DNA reads TGCAGCGTTACTCGGACGGATGGCTACACCTTC. The chain carries TRBV29-1 and TRBJ1-2; no firm D call. V was cut by 5 bases and J by 6 bases, with 10 bases left in between. The CDR3 has 11 amino acids. The germline V gene encodes CDR1 SQVTM and CDR2 ANQGSEA.

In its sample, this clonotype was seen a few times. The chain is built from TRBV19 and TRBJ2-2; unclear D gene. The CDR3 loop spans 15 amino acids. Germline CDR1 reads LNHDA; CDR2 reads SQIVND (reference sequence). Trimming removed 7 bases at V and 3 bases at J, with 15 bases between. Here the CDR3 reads CASTTVASDTGELFF. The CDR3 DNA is TGTGCCAGTACCACTGTCGCGTCCGACACCGGGGAGCTGTTTTTT.

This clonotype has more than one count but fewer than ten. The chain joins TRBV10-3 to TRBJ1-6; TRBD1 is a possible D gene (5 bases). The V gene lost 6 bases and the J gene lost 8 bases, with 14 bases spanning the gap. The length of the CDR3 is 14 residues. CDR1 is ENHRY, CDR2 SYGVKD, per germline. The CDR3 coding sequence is TGTGCCATCAGGCACGGGGGACGGGATTCACCCCTCCACTTT. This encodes CAIRHGGRDSPLHF.

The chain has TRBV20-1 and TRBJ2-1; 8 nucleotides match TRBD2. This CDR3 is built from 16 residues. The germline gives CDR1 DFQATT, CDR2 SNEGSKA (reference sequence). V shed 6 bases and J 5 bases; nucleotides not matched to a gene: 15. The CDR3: CSAIGGGAHLNNEQFF. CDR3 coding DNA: TGCAGTGCCATCGGGGGGGGGGCACACCTTAACAATGAGCAGTTCTTC.

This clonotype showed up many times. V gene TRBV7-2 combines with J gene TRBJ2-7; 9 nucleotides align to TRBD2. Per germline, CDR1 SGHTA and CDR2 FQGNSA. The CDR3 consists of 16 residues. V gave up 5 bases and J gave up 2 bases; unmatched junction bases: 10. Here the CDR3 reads CASSNIRIAGAYEQYF. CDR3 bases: TGTGCCAGCAGCAACATCCGGATAGCGGGGGCCTACGAGCAGTACTTC.